This T cell receptor (beta chain) was sequenced during a study of T cell repertoires in cytomegalovirus infection. The wider study: In the study, CMV epitopes included recently identified HLA-C-restricted and well-studied HLA-B-restricted ones. An indication of both CMV infection and matching HLA type came from public TCR beta signatures. Study results and caveats: Ex vivo responses were dominated by HLA-C-restricted CMV-specific TCR beta clonotypes. Cumulative public TCR beta family frequency identified CMV carriers with the relevant HLA.

As regards this clonotype: Its matching antigen is unknown.

TCRdb ran MiXCR on the reads and lists one entry per CDR3 protein. This sample has around 570,000 distinct CDR3 sequences, with approximately 40% found just once. The CDR3 is 16 residues long. The V gene's germline CDR1 is DFQATT and CDR2 SNEGSKA (reference sequence). After removal of 7 bases from V and 2 bases from J, the junction contained 9 bases not matched to a gene. The rearrangement joins TRBV20-1 to TRBJ2-4; the match to TRBD2 covers 12 bases. This receptor was obtained from a human donor in good health (CMV status not recorded). Some clones in this sample may be carry-over from other donors' samples. The sequenced sample was cultured PBMCs, obtained from culture after CMV antigen stimulation. This CDR3 reads CSVRLAGGRSKNIQYF. DNA for the CDR3: TGCAGTGTGCGTCTAGCGGGAGGGCGTTCCAAAAACATTCAGTACTTC.